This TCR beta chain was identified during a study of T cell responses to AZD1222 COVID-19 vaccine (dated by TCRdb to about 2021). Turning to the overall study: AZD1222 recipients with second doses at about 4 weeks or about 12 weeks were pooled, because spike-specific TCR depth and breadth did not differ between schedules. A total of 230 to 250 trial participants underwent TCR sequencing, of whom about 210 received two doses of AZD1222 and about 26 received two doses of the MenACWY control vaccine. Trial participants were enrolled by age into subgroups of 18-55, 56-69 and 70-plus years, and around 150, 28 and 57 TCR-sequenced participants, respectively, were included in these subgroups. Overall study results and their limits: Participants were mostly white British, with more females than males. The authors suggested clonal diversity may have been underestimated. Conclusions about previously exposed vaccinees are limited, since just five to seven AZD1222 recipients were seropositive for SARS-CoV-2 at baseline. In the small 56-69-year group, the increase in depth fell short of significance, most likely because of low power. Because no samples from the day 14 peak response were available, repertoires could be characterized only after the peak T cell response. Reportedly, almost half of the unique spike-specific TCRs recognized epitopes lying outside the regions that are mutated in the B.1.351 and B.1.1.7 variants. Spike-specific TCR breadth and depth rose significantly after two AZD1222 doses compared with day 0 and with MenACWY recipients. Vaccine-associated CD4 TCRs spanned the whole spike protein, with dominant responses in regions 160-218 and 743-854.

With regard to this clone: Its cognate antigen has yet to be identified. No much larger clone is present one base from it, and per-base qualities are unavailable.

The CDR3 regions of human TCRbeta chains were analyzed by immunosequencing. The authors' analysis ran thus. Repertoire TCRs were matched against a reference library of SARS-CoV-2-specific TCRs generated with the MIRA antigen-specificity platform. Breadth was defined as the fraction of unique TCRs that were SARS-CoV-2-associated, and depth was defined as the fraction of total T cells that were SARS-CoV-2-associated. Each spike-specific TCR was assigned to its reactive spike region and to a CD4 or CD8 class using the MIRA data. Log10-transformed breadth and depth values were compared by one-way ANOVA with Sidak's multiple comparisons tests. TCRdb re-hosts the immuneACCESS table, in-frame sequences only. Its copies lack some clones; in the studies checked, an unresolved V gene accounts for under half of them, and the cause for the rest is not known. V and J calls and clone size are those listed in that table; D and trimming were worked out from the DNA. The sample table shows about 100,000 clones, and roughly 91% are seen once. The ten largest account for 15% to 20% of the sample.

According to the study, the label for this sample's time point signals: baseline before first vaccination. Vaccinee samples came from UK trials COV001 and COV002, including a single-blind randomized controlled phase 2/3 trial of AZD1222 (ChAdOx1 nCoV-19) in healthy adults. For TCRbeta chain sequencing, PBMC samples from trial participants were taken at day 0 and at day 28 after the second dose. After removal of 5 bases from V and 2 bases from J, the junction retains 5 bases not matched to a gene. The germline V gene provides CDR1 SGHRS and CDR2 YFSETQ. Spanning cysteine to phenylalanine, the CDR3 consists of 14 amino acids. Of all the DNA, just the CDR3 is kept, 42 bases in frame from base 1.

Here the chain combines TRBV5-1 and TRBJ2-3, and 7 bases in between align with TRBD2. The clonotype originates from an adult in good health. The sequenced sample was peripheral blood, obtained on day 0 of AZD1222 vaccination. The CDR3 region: CASSTGTTTDTQYF. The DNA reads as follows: TGCGCCAGCAGTACCGGGACTACCACAGATACGCAGTATTTT.